Listed here are 18 T cell receptor beta chains from one sample, sequenced in a study of T cell responses to AZD1222 COVID-19 vaccine. Libraries were prepared by immunoSEQ multiplex PCR; TCRdb keeps only in-frame clonotypes and omits some of them. The sample holds under 200,000 clones, 88% seen once. The sequenced sample was peripheral blood, obtained 28 days after the second AZD1222 dose. These TCRs come from an adult who received the AZD1222 COVID-19 vaccine.

The gene calls are TRBV7-9 and TRBJ2-7; no reliable D call. Germline assignment: CDR1 SEHNR and CDR2 FQNEAQ (reference sequence). The V gene lost 4 bases and the J gene lost 2 bases, with 3 bases spanning the gap. The CDR3 sequence is 11 residues long. The CDR3 loop is CASSSPYEQYF. The CDR3 DNA reads TGTGCCAGCAGCTCGCCCTACGAGCAGTACTTC.

The chain combines TRBV21-1 with TRBJ2-6; the D segment call TRBD1 is taken from the table without a DNA check. TRBV21-1 is annotated as a pseudogene. This CDR3 is 18 amino acids long. CDR3 region: CASSEPGQGLTGANVLTF. DNA of the CDR3: TGTGCCAGCAGCGAACCGGGACAGGGGTTAACTGGGGCCAACGTCCTGACTTTC.

The rearrangement links TRBV30 to TRBJ1-1, with TRBD1 as a possible D gene (5 bases). Germline-derived CDR1 and CDR2 are GTSNPN and SVGIG (reference sequence). V was pared by 4 bases and J by 2 bases, with 20 bases between. The CDR3 has 16 residues. The CDR3 region is CAWTLPRPRGNTEAFF. In nucleotides, the CDR3 is TGTGCCTGGACCCTCCCCAGGCCGAGGGGAAACACTGAAGCTTTCTTT.

V usage is TRBV6-4 and J usage is TRBJ1-3, with TRBD1 as a possible D gene (6 bases). CDR1 and CDR2 (germline): MRHNA, SNTAGT. Trimming removed 6 bases from V and 2 bases from J, with 11 bases in between. This CDR3 region has 14 residues. The CDR3 spells CASRMRTAGNTIYF. CDR3 nucleotides: TGTGCCAGCAGAATGAGGACAGCTGGAAACACCATATATTTT.

This chain joins TRBV7-8 and TRBJ1-3; D is undetermined. V was clipped by 7 bases and J by 0 bases, with 19 bases between them. CDR3 length: 17 residues. Germline values: CDR1 SGHVS, CDR2 FQNEAQ. As DNA, the CDR3 is TGTGCCAGCACGAACTCGGCATTAACCATCTCTGGAAACACCATATATTTT. This gives the protein CASTNSALTISGNTIYF.

This clone was counted once. J is TRBJ2-1 and V is TRBV3-1 (or the pseudogene TRBV3-2); 8 bases match TRBD2. CDR3 length equals 16 residues. Trimming took 1 base from V and 4 from J; bases not matched to a gene: 6. Germline CDR1 LGHDT, CDR2 YNNKEL (reference sequence). The CDR3 DNA reads TGTGCCAGCAGCCAAGGGTGCGGGGGGCCGTACAATGAGCAGTTCTTC. It yields the protein CASSQGCGGPYNEQFF.

The rearrangement uses TRBV7-9 and TRBJ1-1; the D gene is possibly TRBD1 (6 bases). The germline V gene encodes CDR1 SEHNR and CDR2 FQNEAQ (reference sequence). V dropped 5 bases and J dropped 4 bases, with 17 bases sitting between them. The CDR3 contains 15 residues. The CDR3 DNA is TGTGCCAGCAGCCAGAGGCTGGGGGCGGCCACTGAAGCTTTCTTT. Translation: CASSQRLGAATEAFF.

The chain links TRBV4-1 to TRBJ2-6; 8 bases agree with TRBD1. The J segment lost 1 base and the V segment lost 2 bases, leaving 1 base of the junction unmatched. Germline values: CDR1 MGHRA, CDR2 YSYEKL. The CDR3 loop spans 16 amino acids. Here the CDR3 DNA reads TGCGCCAGCAGCCAACGGACAGGGTCTGGGGCCAACGTCCTGACTTTC. It specifies CASSQRTGSGANVLTF.

The chain employs TRBV6-5 and TRBJ1-2, with D unresolved. Germline-derived CDR1 and CDR2 are MNHEY and SVGAGI. CDR3 length: 12 residues. V was trimmed by 5 bases and J by 4 bases, leaving 8 bases between them. The CDR3 sequence is CASSHGTYGYTF. CDR3 sequence (DNA): TGTGCCAGCAGTCACGGAACCTATGGCTACACCTTC.

The chain employs TRBV2 and TRBJ2-1, with D hard to call. This CDR3 is 16 amino acids long. Germline lookup yields CDR1 SNHLY and CDR2 FYNNEI. Trimming removed 1 base from V and 4 bases from J, with 14 bases in between. CDR3 sequence: CASSEVPVGAYNEQFF. CDR3 nucleotide sequence: TGTGCCAGCAGTGAAGTCCCAGTCGGAGCGTACAATGAGCAGTTCTTC.

J is TRBJ1-4 and V is TRBV18, with D unresolved. From germline, CDR1 is KGHSH and CDR2 LQKENI. This CDR3 contains 13 residues. V was cut by 6 bases and J by 7 bases, with 12 bases left in between. The CDR3 nucleotides are TGTGCCAGCTCCCCATCCGGGTCTGAAAAACTGTTTTTT. It encodes CASSPSGSEKLFF.

The CDR3 loop is CASSPTGGESNQPQHF. The CDR3 region has the DNA TGTGCCAGCAGTCCGACAGGGGGGGAGAGCAATCAGCCCCAGCATTTT. The chain couples TRBV2 to TRBJ1-5; 9 nucleotides align to TRBD1. CDR3 length: 16 residues. CDR1 is SNHLY, CDR2 FYNNEI, per germline. V trimming: 5 bases; J trimming: 1 base; junction bases outside the gene matches: 6.

This chain uses TRBV18 with TRBJ2-5; D remains unclear. Trimming left V 5 bases short and J 1 base short, with 8 bases between. The CDR3 is 13 amino acids. Germline V lookup: CDR1 KGHSH, CDR2 LQKENI. The CDR3: CASSGLFQETQYF. The CDR3, as DNA: TGTGCCAGCTCAGGTCTCTTCCAAGAGACCCAGTACTTC.

The gene calls are TRBV7-2 and TRBJ1-1; D not certain. Germline CDR1 reads SGHTA; CDR2 reads FQGNSA. Trimming cost V 3 bases and J 0 bases, with 14 bases left between them. The CDR3 consists of 16 residues. The CDR3 DNA follows: TGTGCCAGCAGCTTCTTCTGGAGGTCGATGAACACTGAAGCTTTCTTT. It specifies CASSFFWRSMNTEAFF. Supplemented by reference TRBV7-2 and TRBJ1-1, the full variable domain reads GAGVSQSPSNKVTEKGKDVELRCDPISGHTALYWYRQSLGQGLEFLIYFQGNSAPDKSGLPSDRFSAERTGGSVSTLTIQRTQQEDSAVYLCASSFFWRSMNTEAFFGQGTRLTVV.

The V call is TRBV12-2, the J call TRBJ2-2. TRBV12-2 is a pseudogene segment. CDR3 length equals 20 residues. CDR3 bases: TGTGCAAGTCGCTCACCCGAGGGGGGTGGGGACCCTTTTTGTACCGGGGAGCTGTTTTTT. Translated: CASRSPEGGGDPFCTGELFF.

V gene TRBV7-2 combines with J gene TRBJ2-7; D is tentatively TRBD1 or TRBD2 (5 bases each). V shed 5 bases and J shed 2 bases, with 19 bases lying between them. Germline V gene lookup returns CDR1 SGHTA and CDR2 FQGNSA. The length of the CDR3 is 16 residues. The CDR3 reads CASSPLLGPRTYEQYF. The DNA for the CDR3 is TGTGCCAGCAGCCCCCTATTGGGACCACGTACCTACGAGCAGTACTTC.

The chain combines TRBV5-1 with TRBJ2-7; D remains unclear. The germline V gene has CDR1 SGHRS and CDR2 YFSETQ. The CDR3 is 14 amino acids. V gave up 4 bases and J gave up 3 bases, with 14 bases separating them. CDR3 DNA: TGCGCCAGCAGCCTTATAAAGGAAGGCTACGAGCAGTACTTC. It encodes CASSLIKEGYEQYF.

In its sample, this clone was seen once. V is TRBV5-4 and J is TRBJ2-7; 7 bases agree with TRBD1. The trim removed 0 bases at V and 3 bases at J, leaving 3 bases unmatched. Germline V gene lookup returns CDR1 SGHNT and CDR2 YYREEE (reference sequence). CDR3 length equals 14 residues. CDR3 sequence (DNA): TGTGCCAGCAGCTTGGAAGGGGGCAACTACGAGCAGTACTTC. Its protein product is CASSLEGGNYEQYF. Filled out from reference TRBV5-4 and TRBJ2-7, the complete variable domain reads ETGVTQSPTHLIKTRGQQVTLRCSSQSGHNTVSWYQQALGQGPQFIFQYYREEENGRGNFPPRFSGLQFPNYSSELNVNALELDDSALYLCASSLEGGNYEQYFGPGTRLTVT.